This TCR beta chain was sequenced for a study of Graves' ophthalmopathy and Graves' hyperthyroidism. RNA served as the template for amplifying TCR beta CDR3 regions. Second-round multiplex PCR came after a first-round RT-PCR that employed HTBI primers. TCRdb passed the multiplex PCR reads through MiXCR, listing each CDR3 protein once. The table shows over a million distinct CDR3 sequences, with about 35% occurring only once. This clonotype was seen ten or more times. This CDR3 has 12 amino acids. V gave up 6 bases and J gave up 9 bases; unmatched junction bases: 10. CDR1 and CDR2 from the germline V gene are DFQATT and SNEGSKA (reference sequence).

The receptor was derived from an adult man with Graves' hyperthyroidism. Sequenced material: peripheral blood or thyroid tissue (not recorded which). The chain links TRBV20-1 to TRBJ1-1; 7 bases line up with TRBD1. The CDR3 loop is CSAERQGHKAFF. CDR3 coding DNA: TGCAGTGCAGAAAGACAGGGACACAAAGCTTTCTTT.